A single sample gave rise to the 18 T cell receptor beta chains below, sequenced in a study of blood T cell repertoires in COVID-19 (TCRdb year 2020). Library construction relied on the immunoSEQ multiplex PCR assay. TCRdb took over this immuneACCESS table, retaining in-frame rearrangements with V and J assigned. Such tables are incomplete; in checked studies, under half of the missing clones stem from an unresolved V gene, and the remainder is unexplained. The sample records 210,000 or so clones, approximately 88% of which are singletons. The ten largest make up roughly 6.7% of the sample. The sequenced sample consisted of peripheral blood. The source of these receptors is a man between 40 and 49 years old with acute or convalescent COVID-19.

The chain is built from TRBV11-2 and TRBJ2-1, with D maybe TRBD1 (6 bases). Trimming pared 1 base from V and 2 bases from J, leaving 12 bases between. The CDR3 runs 16 residues. Per germline, CDR1 SGHAT and CDR2 FQNNGV. The CDR3 nucleotides read TGTGCCAGCAGCTTAGCGCGCACAGGGCCCTACAATGAGCAGTTCTTC. Residues: CASSLARTGPYNEQFF.

The genes are TRBV9 and TRBJ2-3; 9 bases line up with TRBD2. The CDR3 loop spans 16 amino acids. Trimming cost V 0 bases and J 6 bases; bases outside gene matches: 8. Germline loops: CDR1 SGDLS, CDR2 YYNGEE. The CDR3 here is CASSVAPRGGMDTQYF. The CDR3 DNA is TGTGCCAGCAGCGTAGCACCGCGGGGGGGCATGGATACGCAGTATTTT.

J is TRBJ2-1 and V is TRBV3-1 (or the pseudogene TRBV3-2); no definite D call. V dropped 0 bases and J dropped 12 bases, with 15 bases sitting between them. Germline V lookup: CDR1 LGHDT, CDR2 YNNKEL (reference sequence). The length of the CDR3 is 14 residues. CDR3 residues: CASSQDFPPLGQFF. The CDR3 coding sequence is TGTGCCAGCAGCCAAGATTTCCCCCCGCTAGGGCAGTTCTTC.

As DNA, the CDR3 is TGTGCCAGCAACTGGGGGGGGGAGACCCAGTACTTC. Its protein product is CASNWGGETQYF. This chain connects TRBV12-3 or TRBV12-4 to TRBJ2-5, with 7 bases fitting TRBD2. V lost 7 bases, J lost 5 bases, and 4 bases stayed unmatched. This CDR3 contains 12 residues.

This rearrangement joins TRBV11-2 to TRBJ2-7, with D possibly matching TRBD1 (6 bases). Germline CDR1 SGHAT, CDR2 FQNNGV. This CDR3 spans 12 amino acids. The ends were cut back, 5 bases at V and 3 bases at J, with 8 bases in the middle. The CDR3 DNA sequence: TGTGCCAGCAGCGCACAGGGCTACGAGCAGTACTTC. Translated: CASSAQGYEQYF.

The chain recombines TRBV19 with TRBJ1-4; no definite D call. The CDR3 spans 14 residues. The germline V gene has CDR1 LNHDA and CDR2 SQIVND (reference sequence). The V end lost 5 bases, the J end lost 8 bases, and 15 bases lay between the germline ends. CDR3 sequence (DNA): TGTGCCAGTAGTTTGACCGGACGGGGAGAAAAACTGTTTTTT. It codes for CASSLTGRGEKLFF. Together with reference TRBV19 and TRBJ1-4, the CDR3 gives the full variable domain: DGGITQSPKYLFRKEGQNVTLSCEQNLNHDAMYWYRQDPGQGLRLIYYSQIVNDFQKGDIAEGYSVSREKKESFPLTVTSAQKNPTAFYLCASSLTGRGEKLFFGSGTQLSVL.

The CDR3: CASSDGAKYQETQYF. In DNA form, the CDR3 reads TGTGCCAGCAGTGATGGGGCGAAGTACCAAGAGACCCAGTACTTC. J is TRBJ2-5 and V is TRBV2; D may be TRBD1 (5 bases). The germline V gene has CDR1 SNHLY and CDR2 FYNNEI. This CDR3 comprises 15 residues. V was pared by 3 bases and J by 0 bases, with 11 bases between.

This chain connects TRBV5-1 to TRBJ1-2; D is unresolved. Trimming took off 1 base at V and 5 bases at J, with 12 bases between the two ends. CDR3 length: 14 residues. CDR1 and CDR2 (germline): SGHRS, YFSETQ. CDR3 sequence reads: CASSLRGWEYGYTF. The CDR3 DNA follows: TGCGCCAGCAGCTTGAGAGGGTGGGAGTATGGCTACACCTTC.

In DNA form, the CDR3 reads TGTGCCAGTAGTAGAGAAGGCGGCAGGGTGAATTCACCCCTCCACTTT. The encoded protein is CASSREGGRVNSPLHF. The V call is TRBV19, the J call TRBJ1-6; D might be TRBD1 (5 bases). The CDR3 consists of 16 residues. Trimming cost V 4 bases and J 7 bases, with 17 bases left between them. Germline values: CDR1 LNHDA, CDR2 SQIVND (reference sequence).

The chain recombines TRBV20-1 with TRBJ1-2; a possible D gene is TRBD1 (5 bases). Germline-derived CDR1 and CDR2 are DFQATT and SNEGSKA (reference sequence). The CDR3 is made up of 11 amino acids. Trimming took 5 bases from V and 9 from J, leaving 13 bases between them. This CDR3 reads CSASPGSSYTF. The CDR3 coding sequence is TGCAGTGCTTCTCCAGGGTCGAGCTACACCTTC.

This clone came up once. V and J are TRBV28 and TRBJ2-6, with 9 bases fitting TRBD1. With 6 bases clipped from V and 6 bases from J, the junction kept 12 bases outside the gene matches. This CDR3 is built from 17 residues. Germline CDR1 and CDR2: MDHEN and SYDVKM. CDR3 coding DNA: TGTGCCAGCAGGCGGGACAGGGCGTCTCTTGAGGCCAACGTCCTGACTTTC. The encoded protein is CASRRDRASLEANVLTF. Looking up the rest from reference TRBV28 and TRBJ2-6 gives the full variable domain: DVKVTQSSRYLVKRTGEKVFLECVQDMDHENMFWYRQDPGLGLRLIYFSYDVKMKEKGDIPEGYSVSREKKERFSLILESASTNQTSMYLCASRRDRASLEANVLTFGAGSRLTVL.

J is TRBJ2-1 and V is TRBV4-3, with 8 bases identical to TRBD2. CDR1 is LGHNA, CDR2 YSLEER, per germline. The CDR3 contains 15 residues. Losses at the gene ends were 0 bases for V and 5 bases for J; bases not matched to a gene: 3. DNA for the CDR3: TGCGCCAGCAGCCAAGACGGGGGGGCGGACAATGAGCAGTTCTTC. Translating it yields CASSQDGGADNEQFF.

This clone came up once. The chain uses TRBV14 and TRBJ2-7; D may be TRBD1 (5 bases). The V gene lost 0 bases and the J gene lost 0 bases, with 9 bases spanning the gap. Looked up from germline, CDR1 is SGHDN and CDR2 is FVKESK. This CDR3 has 15 amino acids. The CDR3 protein is CASSQDRQTSYEQYF. Written as DNA, the CDR3 is TGTGCCAGCAGCCAAGATAGACAGACCTCCTACGAGCAGTACTTC. Full variable domain (rest looked up from reference TRBV14 and TRBJ2-7): EAGVTQFPSHSVIEKGQTVTLRCDPISGHDNLYWYRRVMGKEIKFLLHFVKESKQDESGMPNNRFLAERTGGTYSTLKVQPAELEDSGVYFCASSQDRQTSYEQYFGPGTRLTVT.

The chain uses TRBV24-1 and TRBJ2-1; 10 bases map to TRBD2. The CDR3 has 16 amino acids. V was clipped by 1 base and J by 9 bases; unmatched bases: 8. Germline CDR1 and CDR2: KGHDR and SFDVKD. The CDR3 is CATSDLEGLAPAEQFF. The CDR3, as DNA: TGTGCCACCAGTGATTTAGAGGGACTAGCGCCCGCTGAGCAGTTCTTC.

V usage is TRBV27 and J usage is TRBJ2-5; 9 bases align to TRBD1. From germline, CDR1 is MNHEY and CDR2 SMNVEV (reference sequence). CDR3 size: 15 residues. V shed 6 bases, J shed 4 bases, and the junction held 9 bases outside the gene matches. The CDR3 DNA reads TGTGCCAGCAGCCTGGGACAGGGTGTCCCAGAGACCCAGTACTTC. Translated, it gives CASSLGQGVPETQYF.

The chain recombines TRBV2 with TRBJ1-5, with D perhaps matching TRBD1 (6 bases). V was clipped by 4 bases and J by 3 bases, with 25 bases between them. CDR3 size: 19 residues. Germline loops: CDR1 SNHLY, CDR2 FYNNEI. The CDR3 DNA is TGTGCCAGCAGTGCCGACACAGGGCCCAATTTTTCCCCCAATCAGCCCCAGCATTTT. Amino acids: CASSADTGPNFSPNQPQHF.

The chain uses TRBV19 and TRBJ1-1; no reliable D call. V was shortened by 2 bases and J by 3 bases, with 13 bases between the two germline ends. CDR3 size: 15 residues. In germline, CDR1 is LNHDA, CDR2 SQIVND (reference sequence). The CDR3 DNA sequence: TGTGCCAGTAGTATACCTTTCGTGTCGGACACTGAAGCTTTCTTT. Translating it yields CASSIPFVSDTEAFF.

This chain uses TRBV28 with TRBJ2-1, with TRBD2 identical over 8 bases. V shed 7 bases and J 7 bases; nucleotides not matched to a gene: 9. Germline assignment: CDR1 MDHEN and CDR2 SYDVKM. The CDR3 is 14 residues long. The CDR3 sequence: CASTFSGGLNEQFF. The CDR3, as DNA: TGTGCCAGCACTTTTTCGGGGGGGTTGAATGAGCAGTTCTTC.